What follows describes a single T cell receptor (beta chain). These data come from a study of blood T cell repertoires in COVID-19. Study summary: Samples came from the United States, Italy and Spain, spanning acute and convalescent COVID-19.

The CDR3 is made up of 14 amino acids. V was pared by 6 bases and J by 5 bases, with 16 bases between. Germline CDR1 reads SNHLY; CDR2 reads FYNNEI. In the original processing: Reference gene primers were amplified, and this amplification served to estimate nucleated cell counts. Clones were read by immunoSEQ multiplex PCR, and TCRdb kept only the in-frame ones, dropping some. V, J and clone size are taken as reported in that table, and D and trimming were inferred from the DNA itself. This table holds 100,000 or so clones, 85% found once. The V and J genes are TRBV2 and TRBJ2-5; TRBD2 might be the D (7 bases). The receptor comes from a woman aged 70 to 79 with active or convalescent COVID-19. The specimen was peripheral blood. CDR3 DNA sequence: TGTGCCAGCAGGGACCGCGGGGGCGGGGAGACCCAGTACTTC. This codes for CASRDRGGGETQYF.